These 28 T cell receptor beta chains were sequenced from one sample in a study of cytomegalovirus exposure and HLA in healthy donors. Primers for the PCR totalled 60 Vbeta and 13 Jbeta. Using immunoSEQ multiplex PCR, the repertoire was profiled, and TCRdb retains in-frame clones only, with some absent. The data contain some 150,000 clones, 60% to 80% of them seen just once; the ten biggest clones take up over 1.2%. The sample taken for sequencing was PBMCs. Receptor source: a man in his 60s in good health and CMV-seronegative.

This chain joins TRBV6-1 and TRBJ2-5, with D possibly matching TRBD2 (5 bases). The CDR3 totals 15 residues. Between the trimmed V and J ends, which lost 7 bases and 5 bases, there was a span of 20 bases. In germline, CDR1 is MNHNS, CDR2 SASEGT. The CDR3 protein is CASTSLGVAAETQYF. CDR3 bases: TGTGCCAGCACCTCCCTCGGGGTCGCGGCGGAGACCCAGTACTTC.

V and J are TRBV25-1 and TRBJ1-3; TRBD1 might be the D (6 bases). V lost 4 bases to trimming and J lost 2 bases, with 9 bases between them. CDR3 length equals 14 residues. Germline values: CDR1 MGHDK, CDR2 SYGVNS. The DNA for the CDR3 is TGTGCCAGCAGTGGGACAGAGGCTGGAAACACCATATATTTT. It specifies CASSGTEAGNTIYF.

This chain uses TRBV7-9 with TRBJ1-1; weak D call: TRBD1 (6 bases). V was clipped by 5 bases and J by 5 bases, with 15 bases between them. The CDR3 contains 14 residues. Germline loops: CDR1 SEHNR, CDR2 FQNEAQ (reference sequence). Written as DNA, the CDR3 is TGTGCCAGCAGCCCGAATCAGGGGCGAACTGAAGCTTTCTTT. It yields the protein CASSPNQGRTEAFF.

The rearrangement joins TRBV5-4 to TRBJ2-3, with D possibly TRBD2 on 7 matching bases. The germline V gene has CDR1 SGHNT and CDR2 YYREEE (reference sequence). This CDR3 is 13 amino acids long. V was cut by 6 bases and J by 7 bases, with 15 bases left in between. For the CDR3, the DNA is TGTGCCAGCATTCGAGGGGGGGAGAATACGCAGTATTTT. Encoded protein: CASIRGGENTQYF.

V and J are TRBV7-9 and TRBJ1-4; no clear D. The ends were cut back, 5 bases at V and 7 bases at J, with 8 bases in the middle. The CDR3 contains 12 residues. Germline CDR1 SEHNR, CDR2 FQNEAQ (reference sequence). CDR3 nucleotide sequence: TGTGCCAGCAGCCCCCGGGGTGAAAAACTGTTTTTT. Translated, it gives CASSPRGEKLFF.

This sequence joins TRBV11-2 and TRBJ2-3; no clear D. V was shortened by 5 bases and J by 6 bases, with 9 bases between the two germline ends. The CDR3 is made up of 12 amino acids. Germline CDR1 reads SGHAT; CDR2 reads FQNNGV. The CDR3 sequence is CASSPSYDTQYF. The CDR3 bases are TGTGCCAGCAGCCCCTCCTATGATACGCAGTATTTT.

This chain joins TRBV5-1 and TRBJ2-7, with 12 bases aligning to TRBD2. V lost 2 bases, J lost 3 bases, and 3 bases stayed unmatched. The CDR3 has 15 residues. Germline assignment: CDR1 SGHRS and CDR2 YFSETQ. CDR3 bases: TGCGCCAGCAGCTTTTCTAGCGGGGGGGACTACGAGCAGTACTTC. Its protein is CASSFSSGGDYEQYF.

The chain joins TRBV11-2 to TRBJ2-3, with 12 bases lining up with TRBD2. This CDR3 has 18 amino acids. Germline CDR1 reads SGHAT; CDR2 reads FQNNGV. Trimming cost V 4 bases and J 4 bases; bases outside gene matches: 12. CDR3 loop: CASSWAGTSGPHADTQYF. DNA for the CDR3: TGTGCCAGCAGCTGGGCCGGGACTAGCGGGCCACATGCAGATACGCAGTATTTT. Looking up the rest from reference TRBV11-2 and TRBJ2-3 gives the full variable domain: EAGVAQSPRYKIIEKRQSVAFWCNPISGHATLYWYQQILGQGPKLLIQFQNNGVVDDSQLPKDRFSAERLKGVDSTLKIQPAKLEDSAVYLCASSWAGTSGPHADTQYFGPGTRLTVL.

This clone was recorded once. The chain uses TRBV9 and TRBJ2-3; TRBD1 matches 7 bases. The CDR3 sequence is 12 residues long. Per the germline V gene, CDR1 is SGDLS and CDR2 is YYNGEE. Unmatched junction bases numbered 0, after V lost 3 bases and J lost 5 bases. CDR3 loop: CASSGQGDTQYF. The CDR3 DNA is TGTGCCAGCAGCGGACAGGGAGATACGCAGTATTTT.

This clone was recorded a few times. The chain has TRBV7-3 and TRBJ2-5, with TRBD1 identical over 7 bases. The germline CDR1 and CDR2 sequences are SGHTA and FQGTGA. Trimming removed 0 bases from V and 3 bases from J; junction bases left unmatched: 13. This CDR3 has 18 residues. For the CDR3, the DNA is TGTGCCAGCAGCTTAACCGCCGTCCCGGCAGGGGGAAAAGAGACCCAGTACTTC. Amino acid sequence: CASSLTAVPAGGKETQYF.

The CDR3 protein is CASSLARLETQYF. The DNA for the CDR3 is TGTGCCAGCAGCTTAGCTCGGTTAGAGACCCAGTACTTC. The rearrangement joins TRBV7-2 to TRBJ2-5, with D unresolved. Trimming took 0 bases from V and 4 from J, leaving 6 bases between them. Per germline, CDR1 SGHTA and CDR2 FQGNSA. The CDR3 sequence is 13 residues long.

The chain uses TRBV30 and TRBJ1-5; D gene unclear. V lost 2 bases and J 5 bases, leaving 10 bases between the germline ends. Germline loops: CDR1 GTSNPN, CDR2 SVGIG (reference sequence). The CDR3 runs to 13 residues. The CDR3 is CAWSTREDQPQHF. The CDR3 DNA is TGTGCCTGGAGTACGAGGGAGGATCAGCCCCAGCATTTT.

V is TRBV25-1 and J is TRBJ2-1; D is possibly TRBD1 (5 bases). The CDR3 length is 15 residues. Germline assignment: CDR1 MGHDK and CDR2 SYGVNS. The V end lost 6 bases, the J end lost 0 bases, and 12 bases lay between the germline ends. The CDR3 region has the DNA TGTGCCAGCAGCACAGGACCGAGCTCCTACAATGAGCAGTTCTTC. It translates to CASSTGPSSYNEQFF.

This clone was found a few times. The V call is TRBV5-1, the J call TRBJ1-2; perhaps TRBD1 as D (5 bases). The V end lost 4 bases, the J end lost 3 bases, and 10 bases lay between the germline ends. Germline loops: CDR1 SGHRS, CDR2 YFSETQ. The length of the CDR3 is 13 residues. The CDR3 is CASSQQGDYGYTF. Written as DNA, the CDR3 is TGCGCCAGCAGCCAGCAGGGCGACTATGGCTACACCTTC.

The chain combines TRBV6-6 with TRBJ1-1; no definite D call. The CDR3 sequence is 14 residues long. Trimming stripped 5 bases from V and 3 bases from J, with 13 bases between. The germline CDR1 and CDR2 sequences are MNHNY and SVGAGI (reference sequence). The CDR3 DNA follows: TGTGCCAGCAGTGGCCCCGGGTGGGACACTGAAGCTTTCTTT. Protein: CASSGPGWDTEAFF.

This clone came up once. This chain links TRBV5-4 with TRBJ1-2, with TRBD1 identical over 8 bases. Germline loops: CDR1 SGHNT, CDR2 YYREEE (reference sequence). This CDR3 region has 16 residues. V lost 0 bases, J lost 3 bases, and 7 bases stayed unmatched. CDR3 sequence reads: CASSLARQGADYGYTF. CDR3 coding DNA: TGTGCCAGCAGCTTGGCCCGCCAGGGGGCTGACTATGGCTACACCTTC. The variable domain in full, completed from reference TRBV5-4 and TRBJ1-2, reads ETGVTQSPTHLIKTRGQQVTLRCSSQSGHNTVSWYQQALGQGPQFIFQYYREEENGRGNFPPRFSGLQFPNYSSELNVNALELDDSALYLCASSLARQGADYGYTFGSGTRLTVV.

The chain links TRBV6-5 to TRBJ2-5; 8 bases are shared with TRBD1. This CDR3 is 15 amino acids long. With 4 bases clipped from V and 7 bases from J, the junction kept 11 bases outside the gene matches. CDR1 is MNHEY, CDR2 SVGAGI, per germline. The CDR3 reads CASSFGTGGGVTQYF. CDR3 nucleotide sequence: TGTGCCAGCAGTTTCGGGACAGGTGGGGGAGTGACCCAGTACTTC.

The chain links TRBV5-1 to TRBJ2-2; 12 bases are a match to TRBD2. Germline values: CDR1 SGHRS, CDR2 YFSETQ. The V segment lost 1 base and the J segment 7 bases; nucleotides outside the gene matches: 5. The length of the CDR3 is 16 residues. The CDR3 is CASSLLAGGSGGELFF. CDR3 DNA: TGCGCCAGCAGCTTGCTAGCGGGGGGGTCCGGCGGGGAGCTGTTTTTT. Looking up the rest from reference TRBV5-1 and TRBJ2-2 gives the full variable domain: KAGVTQTPRYLIKTRGQQVTLSCSPISGHRSVSWYQQTPGQGLQFLFEYFSETQRNKGNFPGRFSGRQFSNSRSEMNVSTLELGDSALYLCASSLLAGGSGGELFFGEGSRLTVL.

J is TRBJ2-3 and V is TRBV10-3; D is uncertain. The CDR3 length is 14 residues. CDR1 and CDR2 from the germline V gene are ENHRY and SYGVKD. V dropped 2 bases and J dropped 2 bases, with 8 bases sitting between them. The CDR3 DNA is TGTGCCATCAGTGAGGGCCAAGACACAGATACGCAGTATTTT. Amino acid sequence: CAISEGQDTDTQYF.

J is TRBJ1-5 and V is TRBV7-2; TRBD1 matches at 7 bases. The CDR3 runs 16 residues. V lost 6 bases to trimming and J lost 4 bases; unmatched junction nucleotides: 12. The germline V gene has CDR1 SGHTA and CDR2 FQGNSA. CDR3 residues: CASSFLPGQRNQPQHF. The CDR3 coding sequence is TGTGCCAGCAGTTTTCTACCGGGACAGCGAAATCAGCCCCAGCATTTT.

This chain links TRBV7-3 with TRBJ2-5, with 8 bases lining up with TRBD2. V shed 4 bases and J 5 bases; nucleotides not matched to a gene: 6. The CDR3 has 14 residues. Germline V lookup: CDR1 SGHTA, CDR2 FQGTGA. The CDR3 DNA is TGTGCCAGCAGCTCCGGGGGGGCCGGGGAGACCCAGTACTTC. Protein: CASSSGGAGETQYF.

The V and J genes are TRBV15 and TRBJ1-2, with 7 bases aligning to TRBD1. V was clipped by 4 bases and J by 3 bases; unmatched bases: 5. This CDR3 has 14 residues. Germline V gene sequence: CDR1 LNHNV, CDR2 YYDKDF (reference sequence). The CDR3: CATSITGDDYGYTF. DNA of the CDR3: TGTGCCACCAGCATTACAGGGGATGACTATGGCTACACCTTC.

V gene TRBV25-1 combines with J gene TRBJ2-2; TRBD1 matches at 11 bases. Germline values: CDR1 MGHDK, CDR2 SYGVNS. This CDR3 has 14 residues. Unmatched junction bases numbered 4, after V lost 6 bases and J lost 7 bases. The CDR3 protein is CASSRTGGNGELFF. In nucleotides, the CDR3 is TGTGCCAGCAGCCGGACAGGGGGCAACGGGGAGCTGTTTTTT. Combining the CDR3 with reference TRBV25-1 and TRBJ2-2 gives the whole variable domain EADIYQTPRYLVIGTGKKITLECSQTMGHDKMYWYQQDPGMELHLIHYSYGVNSTEKGDLSSESTVSRIRTEHFPLTLESARPSHTSQYLCASSRTGGNGELFFGEGSRLTVL.

This sequence joins TRBV12-5 and TRBJ1-2, with 12 bases lining up with TRBD1. V lost 0 bases, J lost 5 bases, and 7 bases stayed unmatched. In germline, CDR1 is LGHNT, CDR2 FRNRAP. The CDR3 sequence is 17 residues long. This CDR3 is CASGLVGTGGVKYGYTF. The DNA of the CDR3 is TGTGCTAGTGGTTTGGTTGGGACAGGGGGCGTTAAGTATGGCTACACCTTC. Full variable domain (outside the CDR3, taken from reference TRBV12-5 and TRBJ1-2): DARVTQTPRHKVTEMGQEVTMRCQPILGHNTVFWYRQTMMQGLELLAYFRNRAPLDDSGMPKDRFSAEMPDATLATLKIQPSEPRDSAVYFCASGLVGTGGVKYGYTFGSGTRLTVV.

This rearrangement joins TRBV27 to TRBJ2-1; TRBD1 matches 9 bases. Germline V gene data show CDR1 as MNHEY and CDR2 as SMNVEV (reference sequence). This CDR3 is built from 15 residues. V trimming: 1 base; J trimming: 4 bases; junction bases outside the gene matches: 2. As DNA, the CDR3 is TGTGCCAGCAGTTTATTCGGGACAGGGTACAATGAGCAGTTCTTC. Translation: CASSLFGTGYNEQFF.

In its sample, this clone was seen once. The chain combines TRBV6-6 with TRBJ1-6; tentatively, D is TRBD1 (5 bases). In germline, CDR1 is MNHNY, CDR2 SVGAGI (reference sequence). V was pared by 0 bases and J by 10 bases, with 7 bases between. CDR3 size: 13 residues. In nucleotides, the CDR3 is TGTGCCAGCAGTTACTCACGGGGGTCACCCCTCCACTTT. It codes for CASSYSRGSPLHF.

This clone has a single count. The chain links TRBV21-1 to TRBJ1-5. TRBV21-1 is flagged as a pseudogene. This CDR3 has 17 residues. CDR3 sequence: CASSKGRGGFGNQPQHF. CDR3 coding DNA: TGTGCCAGCAGCAAAGGGAGGGGCGGTTTTGGCAATCAGCCCCAGCATTTT.

This chain links TRBV15 with TRBJ2-7, with D possibly TRBD2 on 5 matching bases. CDR3 size: 15 residues. Germline loops: CDR1 LNHNV, CDR2 YYDKDF (reference sequence). V was trimmed by 0 bases and J by 2 bases, leaving 11 bases between them. Written as DNA, the CDR3 is TGTGCCACCAGCAGAGATTGGGAACTAGCCTACGAGCAGTACTTC. This translates into CATSRDWELAYEQYF.